This TCR beta chain was sequenced in a study of vaccination and CD4 T cells after COVID-19. The CDR3 is 15 residues long. The V gene lost 3 bases and the J gene lost 7 bases, with 16 bases spanning the gap. CDR1 MNHEY and CDR2 SVGEGT come from the germline V gene. Researchers used the Oncomine TCR Beta short-read assay to sequence DNA from cultured CD4+ T cells. DNA came from CD4+ T cells after culture. TCRdb used MiXCR to reprocess the PCR reads, holding one entry per CDR3 protein. The sample includes around 11,000 distinct CDR3 sequences, around 77% of them seen just once. Treatment noted: approximately nine-day PBMC culture with coronavirus spike peptide pools or control peptides (ViraFEST assay). ViraFEST grew antigen-specific T cells using peptide pools, then sequenced TCRs. Replacement of half the medium with fresh IL-2 medium took place on days 3 and 7. It was after roughly nine days of culture that CD4+ T cells were isolated by negative selection.

A remark on this clonotype: Its matching antigen is unknown.

The chain has TRBV6-2 or TRBV6-3 and TRBJ2-1, with D tentatively TRBD2 (5 bases). The specimen sequenced was CD4+ T cells from blood, cultured in vitro. The TCR was taken from a human donor who had recovered from COVID-19. The CDR3, as DNA: TGTGCCAGCAGTTATCGTGTGATAGGAGGAAATGAGCAGTTCTTC. Protein product: CASSYRVIGGNEQFF.